The next 7 T cell receptor beta chains were all read from a single sample in a study of shared clonotypes between healthy human individuals (dated by TCRdb to 2018 to 2020). Receptor amplification or capture employed the immunoSEQ multiplex PCR assay. TCRdb's version of the immuneACCESS table is confined to in-frame rearrangements and falls short of the full clone set. An unresolved V gene accounts for under half of the shortfall where checked; the remainder is of unknown origin. The sample profile shows about 1 million clones; about 75% of them were found once. The ten biggest clones cover 1.2% to 1.5% of the sample. The sequenced sample consisted of memory CD4+ T cells sorted from blood. The cell subset or site label corresponds to: CD45RA-negative fraction. The origin of the receptors is a young man in good health.

V usage is TRBV18 and J usage is TRBJ1-5; D is ambiguous. The germline V gene encodes CDR1 KGHSH and CDR2 LQKENI. V was clipped by 5 bases and J by 11 bases, with 19 bases between them. The length of the CDR3 is 14 residues. The CDR3 spells CASSSTGLGSAQHF. The CDR3 DNA reads as TGTGCCAGCTCATCGACCGGGTTGGGATCAGCCCAGCATTTT.

V is TRBV19 and J is TRBJ2-6; D is possibly TRBD1 or TRBD2 (5 bases each). The V gene's germline CDR1 is LNHDA and CDR2 SQIVND (reference sequence). The CDR3 extends over 17 amino acids. V was trimmed by 2 bases and J by 0 bases, leaving 11 bases between them. The CDR3 coding sequence is TGTGCCAGTAGTATATGGGCAGGGAGCTCTGGGGCCAACGTCCTGACTTTC. This sequence encodes CASSIWAGSSGANVLTF.

The chain has TRBV6-5 and TRBJ2-7, with D perhaps TRBD1 (5 bases). Germline assignment: CDR1 MNHEY and CDR2 SVGAGI. This CDR3 spans 12 amino acids. V lost 8 bases to trimming and J lost 2 bases, with 10 bases between them. CDR3 DNA sequence: TGTGCCAGCTCCAAGGGGACCTACGAGCAGTACTTC. This sequence encodes CASSKGTYEQYF.

To note about this clone: Other DNA sequences in this sample translate to the same CDR3. This chain links TRBV6-5 with TRBJ2-7; D gene ambiguous. Trimming left V 0 bases short and J 6 bases short, with 6 bases between. Looked up from germline, CDR1 is MNHEY and CDR2 is SVGAGI. CDR3 length: 12 amino acids. The CDR3, as DNA: TGTGCCAGCAGTTACTCCCCCACCGAGCAGTACTTC. It specifies CASSYSPTEQYF.

This chain connects TRBV12-5 to TRBJ2-2; TRBD1 might be the D (6 bases). Germline-derived CDR1 and CDR2 are LGHNT and FRNRAP. Trimming took 0 bases from V and 6 from J, leaving 11 bases between them. The CDR3 loop spans 15 amino acids. CDR3 in amino acids: CASGLVEGGAGELFF. As DNA, the CDR3 is TGTGCTAGTGGTTTGGTCGAAGGGGGAGCCGGGGAGCTGTTTTTT.

This rearrangement joins TRBV5-8 to TRBJ2-7, with 8 positions matching TRBD1. Germline V gene data show CDR1 as SGHTS and CDR2 as YDEGEE. V was pared by 4 bases and J by 0 bases, with 3 bases of the junction left unmatched. The CDR3 is 14 residues long. The CDR3 DNA is TGTGCCAGCAGCCGGGACAGGAGCTCCTACGAGCAGTACTTC. It encodes CASSRDRSSYEQYF.

On this clone itself: Other nucleotide sequences in the sample specify the same CDR3. The V call is TRBV5-1, the J call TRBJ2-7; 8 bases map to TRBD1. The CDR3 consists of 15 residues. J was trimmed by 2 bases and V by 0 bases; bases with no gene match: 4. Per the germline V gene, CDR1 is SGHRS and CDR2 is YFSETQ. The CDR3 nucleotides read TGCGCCAGCAGCTTGGCCGGGACAGGCACCTACGAGCAGTACTTC. As protein: CASSLAGTGTYEQYF.